These 21 T cell receptor beta chains were sequenced from one sample in a study of CD8 T cells in ankylosing spondylitis. One entry per CDR3 protein, called by TCRdb with MiXCR from the 5' RACE reads. The data show tens of thousands of distinct CDR3 sequences, approximately 5.3% seen once. The sequenced sample consisted of blood, either unsorted or a sorted T cell fraction (not recorded which). The receptors come from a male donor with ankylosing spondylitis or in good health (not recorded which).

The sample holds many counts of this clonotype. The J gene is TRBJ1-6, the V gene TRBV4-3; the D gene is possibly TRBD1 (5 bases). Trimming shortened V by 0 bases and J by 5 bases, and 14 bases separated the two germline ends. Per the germline V gene, CDR1 is LGHNA and CDR2 is YSLEER. This CDR3 has 17 amino acids. Here the CDR3 reads CASSQDLAGRDNSPLHF. For the CDR3, the DNA is TGCGCCAGCAGCCAAGATCTGGCAGGGAGGGATAATTCACCCCTCCACTTT.

This clonotype was recorded at least ten times. The chain links TRBV12-3 or TRBV12-4 to TRBJ2-1; 8 bases align to TRBD2. This CDR3 region has 12 residues. Written as DNA, the CDR3 is TGTGTCTCGGGGGGGCCCGGCGATGAGCAGTTCTTC. It is translated as CVSGGPGDEQFF.

This clonotype was found many times. In DNA, the CDR3 is TGTGCCCGATCGGACGGACGTAATCAGCCCCAGCATTTT. This gives the protein CARSDGRNQPQHF. The V and J genes are TRBV30 and TRBJ1-5; D gene ambiguous. This CDR3 comprises 13 residues. Germline V lookup: CDR1 GTSNPN, CDR2 SVGIG (reference sequence). V was cut by 8 bases and J by 4 bases, with 15 bases left in between.

This clonotype was observed many times. CDR3 sequence (DNA): TGCAGTGCGCGGCGCGGCCCCCTTAGCACAGATACGCAGTATTTT. Amino acid sequence: CSARRGPLSTDTQYF. The chain joins TRBV20-1 to TRBJ2-3; D not resolved. There are 15 residues in the CDR3. V was clipped by 6 bases and J by 0 bases, with 16 bases between them. The germline V gene has CDR1 DFQATT and CDR2 SNEGSKA (reference sequence).

This clonotype was seen repeatedly, ten times or more. This sequence joins TRBV10-3 and TRBJ2-2, with TRBD1 matching 8 bases. Germline CDR1 is ENHRY and CDR2 is SYGVKD. V shed 6 bases, J shed 1 base, and the junction held 4 bases outside the gene matches. This CDR3 has 15 amino acids. CDR3 sequence: CAIRTGTGNTGELFF. CDR3 sequence (DNA): TGTGCCATCAGGACCGGGACAGGGAACACCGGGGAGCTGTTTTTT.

This clonotype was seen many times. The chain combines TRBV20-1 with TRBJ1-2, with D uncertain. Per germline, CDR1 DFQATT and CDR2 SNEGSKA (reference sequence). The CDR3 is 12 amino acids. The V gene lost 5 bases and the J gene lost 4 bases, with 11 bases spanning the gap. The DNA of the CDR3 is TGCAGTGCTCTCCCGACTTCCTATGGCTACACCTTC. This encodes CSALPTSYGYTF.

This clonotype was recorded many times. The genes are TRBV20-1 and TRBJ1-1, with 7 positions matching TRBD1. This CDR3 region has 17 residues. Germline CDR1 DFQATT, CDR2 SNEGSKA (reference sequence). The junction had 14 bases not matched to a gene; V was cut back by 3 bases and J by 1 base. The CDR3 region is CSASLGRGTVANTEAFF. DNA for the CDR3: TGCAGTGCTAGTCTGGGCAGGGGGACGGTCGCGAACACTGAAGCTTTCTTT.

This clonotype came up many times. The chain employs TRBV10-3 and TRBJ2-3; TRBD2 might be the D (6 bases). The CDR3 loop spans 13 amino acids. The V end was cut by 6 bases, the J end by 0 bases, with 7 bases between. Per germline, CDR1 ENHRY and CDR2 SYGVKD. The CDR3 spells CAIRGLSTDTQYF. The CDR3 DNA follows: TGTGCCATCAGGGGACTTAGCACAGATACGCAGTATTTT.

This clonotype was seen many times. The chain carries TRBV12-3 or TRBV12-4 and TRBJ2-2; 9 bases are shared with TRBD1. CDR3 length: 15 amino acids. The V and J ends lost 6 bases and 5 bases, in that order; junction bases with no gene match: 7. In nucleotides, the CDR3 is TGTGCCAGCAGCCGGGGACAGGGAAAGACCGGGGAGCTGTTTTTT. The encoded protein is CASSRGQGKTGELFF.

In this sample, this clonotype turned up many times. The chain employs TRBV2 and TRBJ2-2; D remains ambiguous. Trimming left V 10 bases short and J 3 bases short, with 9 bases between. The CDR3 is 12 residues long. Germline assignment: CDR1 SNHLY and CDR2 FYNNEI. The CDR3 region has the DNA TGTGCCACCACTTCAGACACCGGGGAGCTGTTTTTT. Its translation: CATTSDTGELFF.

This clonotype was picked up many times. This rearrangement joins TRBV20-1 to TRBJ1-6; D not certain. The germline V gene encodes CDR1 DFQATT and CDR2 SNEGSKA (reference sequence). CDR3 size: 15 residues. The V gene lost 3 bases and the J gene lost 10 bases, with 19 bases spanning the gap. The CDR3 region has the DNA TGCAGTGCTAGTGAGGCGCTTCCAATTGACTCACCCCTCCACTTT. This codes for CSASEALPIDSPLHF.

This clonotype was recorded at least ten times. The chain has TRBV5-6 and TRBJ1-2; TRBD1 matches 7 bases. V gave up 4 bases and J gave up 1 base; unmatched junction bases: 7. The V gene's germline CDR1 is SGHDT and CDR2 YYEEEE. This CDR3 contains 15 residues. The chain's CDR3 is CASSIRDRINYGYTF. DNA of the CDR3: TGTGCCAGCAGCATCCGGGACAGAATTAACTATGGCTACACCTTC.

In its sample, this clonotype was seen many times. The rearrangement uses TRBV11-2 and TRBJ2-7, with D unclear. Germline V gene sequence: CDR1 SGHAT, CDR2 FQNNGV. The V end was cut by 3 bases, the J end by 5 bases, with 17 bases between. The CDR3 contains 15 residues. The CDR3: CASSFRVELPHEQYF. CDR3 bases: TGTGCCAGCAGCTTTCGGGTCGAGCTCCCCCACGAGCAGTACTTC. Together with reference TRBV11-2 and TRBJ2-7, the CDR3 gives the full variable domain: EAGVAQSPRYKIIEKRQSVAFWCNPISGHATLYWYQQILGQGPKLLIQFQNNGVVDDSQLPKDRFSAERLKGVDSTLKIQPAKLEDSAVYLCASSFRVELPHEQYFGPGTRLTVT.

This clonotype was seen repeatedly, ten times or more. The chain is built from TRBV4-3 and TRBJ2-1; tentatively, D is TRBD1 (5 bases). The CDR3 extends over 15 amino acids. Germline V lookup: CDR1 LGHNA, CDR2 YSLEER. V was trimmed by 2 bases and J by 7 bases, leaving 15 bases between them. The CDR3 region is CASSQTQGQGNEQFF. CDR3 DNA: TGCGCCAGCAGCCAAACTCAGGGCCAGGGAAATGAGCAGTTCTTC.

This clonotype was observed many times. The chain uses TRBV7-3 and TRBJ2-3; no clear D. The V end lost 5 bases, the J end lost 6 bases, and 9 bases lay between the germline ends. Looked up from germline, CDR1 is SGHTA and CDR2 is FQGTGA. The CDR3 runs 12 residues. CDR3 sequence: CASSPNRDTQYF. CDR3 DNA: TGTGCCAGCAGCCCTAATCGGGATACGCAGTATTTT.

This clonotype was counted many times. The gene calls are TRBV28 and TRBJ2-4; the D gene could be TRBD1 or TRBD2 (6 bases each). V was trimmed by 6 bases and J by 1 base, leaving 10 bases between them. CDR1 and CDR2 (germline): MDHEN, SYDVKM. CDR3 length: 14 residues. The CDR3 DNA is TGTGCCAGCAGGGCCGGGGGCGCCAAAAACATTCAGTACTTC. Its protein product is CASRAGGAKNIQYF. The full variable domain, in which reference TRBV28 and TRBJ2-4 provide the parts outside the CDR3, is DVKVTQSSRYLVKRTGEKVFLECVQDMDHENMFWYRQDPGLGLRLIYFSYDVKMKEKGDIPEGYSVSREKKERFSLILESASTNQTSMYLCASRAGGAKNIQYFGAGTRLSVL.

This clonotype has just a few counts. V usage is TRBV7-2 and J usage is TRBJ2-7; TRBD1 might be the D (5 bases). The CDR3 totals 13 residues. Germline V gene sequence: CDR1 SGHTA, CDR2 FQGNSA. The V and J ends lost 5 bases and 6 bases respectively, with 14 bases between them. For the CDR3, the DNA is TGTGCCAGCAGCCCCCGACAGATAGGCGAGCAGTACTTC. It encodes CASSPRQIGEQYF.

This clonotype showed up many times. The chain joins TRBV7-8 to TRBJ1-5; D is possibly TRBD1 (5 bases). CDR1 and CDR2 from the germline V gene are SGHVS and FQNEAQ. The V and J ends lost 5 bases and 0 bases respectively, with 14 bases between them. This CDR3 comprises 16 residues. The CDR3 loop is CASSPLPGTSNQPQHF. DNA of the CDR3: TGTGCCAGCAGCCCCCTTCCCGGGACTAGCAATCAGCCCCAGCATTTT.

This clonotype was counted at least ten times. The genes are TRBV5-1 and TRBJ2-7; TRBD2 agrees at 7 bases. This CDR3 has 14 amino acids. After removal of 0 bases from V and 2 bases from J, the junction contained 2 bases not matched to a gene. Germline V gives CDR1 SGHRS, CDR2 YFSETQ. The CDR3 here is CASSLGDYTYEQYF. Here the CDR3 DNA reads TGCGCCAGCAGCTTGGGGGACTACACCTACGAGCAGTACTTC. The full variable domain, rest sourced from reference TRBV5-1 and TRBJ2-7, is KAGVTQTPRYLIKTRGQQVTLSCSPISGHRSVSWYQQTPGQGLQFLFEYFSETQRNKGNFPGRFSGRQFSNSRSEMNVSTLELGDSALYLCASSLGDYTYEQYFGPGTRLTVT.

At least ten counts were recorded for this clonotype. The J gene is TRBJ2-1, the V gene TRBV29-1; D gene ambiguous. The V end was cut by 7 bases, the J end by 0 bases, with 4 bases between. CDR1 is SQVTM and CDR2 is ANQGSEA in the germline V gene. The CDR3 is made up of 11 amino acids. The chain's CDR3 is CSGVSYNEQFF. Here the CDR3 DNA reads TGCAGCGGGGTCTCCTACAATGAGCAGTTCTTC.

This clonotype has a count of ten or more. The chain recombines TRBV11-2 with TRBJ1-1, with 8 bases aligning to TRBD1. The germline gives CDR1 SGHAT, CDR2 FQNNGV. J gave up 0 bases and V 5 bases, and 5 bases lay outside the gene matches. The length of the CDR3 is 15 residues. The chain's CDR3 is CASSPGQVMNTEAFF. The CDR3 DNA reads as TGTGCCAGCAGCCCGGGACAGGTAATGAACACTGAAGCTTTCTTT.